This TCR beta chain appears in the sequencing data of a study of cytomegalovirus exposure and HLA in healthy donors. The CDR3 totals 15 residues. V was shortened by 1 base and J by 1 base, with 12 bases between the two germline ends. Germline V gene sequence: CDR1 SGHRS, CDR2 YFSETQ. Use of 60 Vbeta and 13 Jbeta primers characterized the PCR. Profiling relied on immunoSEQ multiplex PCR, and the TCRdb table lists in-frame clones only, not all of them. Of some 190,000 clones listed, around 76% are singletons. Regarding donors, all were healthy bone marrow donors. This clone was recorded once. The specimen sequenced was PBMCs. This receptor was identified in a woman aged 25-40 years in good health and CMV-seropositive. The rearrangement uses TRBV5-1 and TRBJ2-7, with a tentative D call TRBD2 (6 bases). This CDR3 is CASSLLGGGSYEQYF. The CDR3 nucleotides read TGCGCCAGCAGCTTGTTAGGCGGAGGGTCCTACGAGCAGTACTTC.